This T cell receptor (beta chain) was observed in a study of early T cells in non-severe SARS-CoV-2 infection. Germline trimming cut 7 bases from V and 6 bases from J; bases unmatched to any gene: 5. The germline V gene encodes CDR1 MDHEN and CDR2 SYDVKM. CDR3 size: 13 residues. TCRdb recomputed calls from the 5' RACE reads with MiXCR, one row per CDR3 protein. The sample lists 95,000 to 120,000 distinct CDR3 sequences, around an eighth seen once, with around 3% in the top ten. This clonotype was recorded at least ten times. The source of this sequence is an adult who was a healthcare worker with PCR-confirmed SARS-CoV-2 infection or an uninfected control (not recorded which). The genes are TRBV28 and TRBJ2-2; 7 bases map to TRBD2. Sequenced material: whole blood. CDR3 nucleotide sequence: TGTGCCAGCACTCTCGGGGGGTCCGGGGAGCTGTTTTTT. This encodes CASTLGGSGELFF. The entire variable domain, with the rest obtained from reference TRBV28 and TRBJ2-2, is as follows: DVKVTQSSRYLVKRTGEKVFLECVQDMDHENMFWYRQDPGLGLRLIYFSYDVKMKEKGDIPEGYSVSREKKERFSLILESASTNQTSMYLCASTLGGSGELFFGEGSRLTVL.